This T cell receptor (beta chain) was observed in a study of blood T cell repertoires in COVID-19. Study-wide context: Donors in the United States, Italy and Spain gave samples during acute or convalescent COVID-19.

Only a few counts were recorded for this clone. This CDR3 is 16 amino acids long. Germline CDR1 reads MNHNS; CDR2 reads SASEGT. With 1 base removed from V and 4 bases from J, the gap between germline ends came to 15 bases. Original methodology: Reference gene primer amplification in the assay estimated nucleated cell counts. The repertoire was sequenced with immunoSEQ multiplex PCR; TCRdb's copy has only in-frame clones and lacks some. Clone size and the V and J calls come from that table; the DNA yielded D and trimming. The data hold under 250,000 clones, with roughly 87% observed a single time. The material sequenced was PBMCs or T cells enriched from blood (not recorded which). J is TRBJ2-3 and V is TRBV6-1, with D possibly being TRBD2 (5 bases). This clonotype originated in a woman in her 30s with acute COVID-19. In nucleotides, the CDR3 is TGTGCCAGCAGTGAAGATCGTGGACTTGAGTCAGATACGCAGTATTTT. Residues: CASSEDRGLESDTQYF.